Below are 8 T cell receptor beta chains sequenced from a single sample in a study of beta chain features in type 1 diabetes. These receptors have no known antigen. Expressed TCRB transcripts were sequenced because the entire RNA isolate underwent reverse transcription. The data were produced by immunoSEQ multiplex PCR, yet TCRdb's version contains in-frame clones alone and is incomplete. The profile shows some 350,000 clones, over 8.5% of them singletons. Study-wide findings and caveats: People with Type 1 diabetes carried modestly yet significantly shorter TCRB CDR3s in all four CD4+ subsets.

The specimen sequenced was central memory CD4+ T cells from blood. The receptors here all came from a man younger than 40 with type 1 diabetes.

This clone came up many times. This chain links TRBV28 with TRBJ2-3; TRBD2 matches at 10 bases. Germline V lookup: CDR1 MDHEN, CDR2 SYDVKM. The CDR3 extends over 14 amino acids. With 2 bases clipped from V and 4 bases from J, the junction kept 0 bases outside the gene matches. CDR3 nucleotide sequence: TGTGCCAGCAGTTTACTAGCGGGAGCAGATACGCAGTATTTT. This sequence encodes CASSLLAGADTQYF.

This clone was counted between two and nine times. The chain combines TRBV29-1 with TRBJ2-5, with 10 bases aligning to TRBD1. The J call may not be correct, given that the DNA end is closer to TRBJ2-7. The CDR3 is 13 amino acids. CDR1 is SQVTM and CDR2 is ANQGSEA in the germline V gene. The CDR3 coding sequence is TGCAGCGTTCGGGGACAGGGGTTATACGAGCAGTACTTC. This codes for CSVRGQGLYEQYF.

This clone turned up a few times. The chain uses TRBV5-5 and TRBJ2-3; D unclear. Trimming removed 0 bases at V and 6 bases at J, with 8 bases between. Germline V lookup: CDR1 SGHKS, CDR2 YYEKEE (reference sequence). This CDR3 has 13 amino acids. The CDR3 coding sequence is TGTGCCAGCAGCTTGGAAGGGTGGGATACGCAGTATTTT. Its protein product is CASSLEGWDTQYF.

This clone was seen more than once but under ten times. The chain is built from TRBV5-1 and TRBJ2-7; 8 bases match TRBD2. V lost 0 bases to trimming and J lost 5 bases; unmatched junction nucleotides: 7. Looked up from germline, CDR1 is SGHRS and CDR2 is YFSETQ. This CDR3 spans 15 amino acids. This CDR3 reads CASSLEISGTDEQYF. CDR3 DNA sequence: TGCGCCAGCAGCTTGGAGATTAGCGGGACTGACGAGCAGTACTTC.

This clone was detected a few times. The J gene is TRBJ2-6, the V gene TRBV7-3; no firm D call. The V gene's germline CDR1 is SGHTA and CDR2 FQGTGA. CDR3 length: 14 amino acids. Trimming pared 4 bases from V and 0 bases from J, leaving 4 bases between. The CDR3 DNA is TGTGCCAGCAGCTCTAGCTCTGGGGCCAACGTCCTGACTTTC. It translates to CASSSSSGANVLTF.

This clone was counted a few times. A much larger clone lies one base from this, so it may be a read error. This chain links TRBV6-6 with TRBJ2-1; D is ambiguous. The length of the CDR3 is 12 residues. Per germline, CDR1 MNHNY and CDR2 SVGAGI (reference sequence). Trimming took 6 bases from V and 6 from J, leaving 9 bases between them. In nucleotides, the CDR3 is TGTGCCAGCAGCCGCCTCTCCAATGAGCAGTTCTTC. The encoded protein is CASSRLSNEQFF.

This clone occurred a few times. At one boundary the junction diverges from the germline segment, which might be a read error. The CDR3 is CASSLGLASSEQYF. In DNA form, the CDR3 reads TGTGCCAGCAGCTTGGGACTAGCCTCCTCCGAGCAGTACTTC. The rearrangement uses TRBV11-2 and TRBJ2-7, with TRBD2 matching over 9 bases. The CDR3 runs to 14 residues. Germline CDR1 and CDR2: SGHAT and FQNNGV.

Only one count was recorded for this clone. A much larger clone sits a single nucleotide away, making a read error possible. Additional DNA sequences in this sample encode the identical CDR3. CDR3 protein: CASSSGTNYGYTF. CDR3 nucleotide sequence: TGTGCCAGCAGTTCGGGGACTAACTATGGCTACACCTTC. The V and J genes are TRBV27 and TRBJ1-2, with D unresolved. The CDR3 has 13 amino acids. With 4 bases removed from V and 0 bases from J, the gap between germline ends came to 6 bases. Germline CDR1 is MNHEY and CDR2 is SMNVEV (reference sequence).